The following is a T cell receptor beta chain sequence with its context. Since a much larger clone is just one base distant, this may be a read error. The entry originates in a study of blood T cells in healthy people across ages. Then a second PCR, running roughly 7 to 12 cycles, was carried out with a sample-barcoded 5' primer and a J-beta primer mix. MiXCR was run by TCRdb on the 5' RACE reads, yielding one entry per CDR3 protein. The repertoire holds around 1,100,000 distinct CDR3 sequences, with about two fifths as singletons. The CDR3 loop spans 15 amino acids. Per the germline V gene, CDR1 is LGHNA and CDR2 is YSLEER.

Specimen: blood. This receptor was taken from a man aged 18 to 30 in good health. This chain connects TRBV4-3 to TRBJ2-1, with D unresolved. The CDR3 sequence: CASSPIIGSYNGQFF. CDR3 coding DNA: TGCGCCAGCAGCCCAATTATCGGCTCCTACAATGGGCAGTTCTTC.